This TCR beta chain derives from a study of blood T cell repertoires in COVID-19. About the research overall: Researchers got acute and convalescent COVID-19 samples from the United States, Italy and Spain.

The CDR3 runs 16 residues. V lost 6 bases, J lost 2 bases, and 9 bases stayed unmatched. Germline V CDR1 and CDR2: MDHEN, SYDVKM. Original data processing: Estimation of nucleated cell counts relied on the amplification of reference gene primers. Here immunoSEQ multiplex PCR was the method, and the copy in TCRdb shows in-frame clones only, minus some. The V and J calls and the clone size are those of that table, but D and trimming were determined from the DNA. In the table there are about 210,000 clones, approximately 84% of which are singletons. The chain uses TRBV28 and TRBJ2-2; 7 bases are a match to TRBD1. The TCR was taken from a woman between 50 and 59 years old with active or convalescent COVID-19. The source material was peripheral blood. The CDR3 spells CASRPDGTANTGELFF. The CDR3 DNA follows: TGTGCCAGCAGGCCGGACGGGACAGCCAACACCGGGGAGCTGTTTTTT. The entire variable domain, with the rest obtained from reference TRBV28 and TRBJ2-2, is as follows: DVKVTQSSRYLVKRTGEKVFLECVQDMDHENMFWYRQDPGLGLRLIYFSYDVKMKEKGDIPEGYSVSREKKERFSLILESASTNQTSMYLCASRPDGTANTGELFFGEGSRLTVL.